This T cell receptor (beta chain) stems from a study of blood T cell repertoires in COVID-19. At the level of the study: T cells, B-cell-depleted T cells, or PBMCs supplied cDNA or gDNA.

Per the original data handling: Amplification with reference gene primers provided the estimates of nucleated cell counts. Clones were sequenced by immunoSEQ multiplex PCR, and TCRdb holds only the in-frame ones, with some missing. V and J calls and clone size come straight from that table; D and trimming were deduced from the DNA. This sample yields 85,000 or so clones, of which 75% to 90% are seen a single time; about 26% belongs to the top ten. This TCR was sampled from a man aged 50 or older with active or convalescent COVID-19. Material for sequencing was peripheral blood.

CDR3 region: CASSPMNSPLHF. The CDR3 DNA follows: TGTGCCAGCAGTCCAATGAATTCACCCCTCCACTTT. The chain carries TRBV12-3 or TRBV12-4 and TRBJ1-6; D is undetermined. The V gene lost 5 bases and the J gene lost 7 bases, with 6 bases spanning the gap. There are 12 residues in the CDR3.